This T cell receptor beta chain was sequenced in a study of identical twins. V was clipped by 1 base and J by 0 bases, with 19 bases between them. The CDR3 length is 17 residues. Per the germline V gene, CDR1 is DFQATT and CDR2 is SNEGSKA (reference sequence). TCRdb fed the 5' RACE reads into MiXCR, producing one record per CDR3 protein. The profile shows 1.5 million to 2 million distinct CDR3 sequences, around a third of them singletons. The sequence came from a newborn girl in good health. The chain is built from TRBV20-1 and TRBJ2-7; D is perhaps TRBD1 (6 bases). Sequencing was done on a sample of cord blood. The CDR3 nucleotides read TGCAGTGCTAGAGCCAGGATCTACAGGGAACTCTCCTACGAGCAGTACTTC. This sequence encodes CSARARIYRELSYEQYF.